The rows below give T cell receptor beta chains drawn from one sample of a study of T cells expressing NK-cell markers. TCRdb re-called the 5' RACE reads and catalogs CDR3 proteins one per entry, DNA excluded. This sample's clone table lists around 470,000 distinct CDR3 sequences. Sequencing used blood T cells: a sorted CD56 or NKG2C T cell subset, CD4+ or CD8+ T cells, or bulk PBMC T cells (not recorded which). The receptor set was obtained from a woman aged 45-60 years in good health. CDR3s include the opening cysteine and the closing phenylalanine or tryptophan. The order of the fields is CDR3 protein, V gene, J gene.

CDR3: CASSDSTGAAKNIQYF
V: TRBV3-1
J: TRBJ2-4

CDR3: CASSKATYEQYF
V: TRBV5-5
J: TRBJ2-7

CDR3: CASSYPRRDTQYF
V: TRBV6-2/TRBV6-3
J: TRBJ2-3

CDR3: CASGTPRGNEQFF
V: TRBV19
J: TRBJ2-1

CDR3: CASTSTGRFGETQYF
V: TRBV27
J: TRBJ2-5

CDR3: CAWTPADRGFQPQHF
V: TRBV30
J: TRBJ1-5

CDR3: CASRPGTSGSSQETQYF
V: TRBV5-1
J: TRBJ2-5

CDR3: CASSHTYPGLPGRDTQYF
V: TRBV4-1
J: TRBJ2-3

CDR3: CASSLSGTGKPYNEQFF
V: TRBV12-3/TRBV12-4
J: TRBJ2-1

CDR3: CASSLVLSMNTEAFF
V: TRBV5-1
J: TRBJ1-1

CDR3: CATSRPGDSYSNQPQHF
V: TRBV15
J: TRBJ1-5

CDR3: CAISDSRQGHNEQFF
V: TRBV10-3
J: TRBJ2-1

CDR3: CASVAGGPGNEQFF
V: TRBV5-6
J: TRBJ2-1

CDR3: CASSFLGTRNEKLFF
V: TRBV7-2
J: TRBJ1-4

CDR3: CASSFTSGGAGNTIYF
V: TRBV6-6
J: TRBJ1-3

CDR3: CASTSEGEGEAFF
V: TRBV19
J: TRBJ1-1

CDR3: CASSVRDPKETQYF
V: TRBV28
J: TRBJ2-5

CDR3: CAISGTVSGYTF
V: TRBV10-3
J: TRBJ1-2

CDR3: CSAPIYWEQFF
V: TRBV20-1
J: TRBJ2-1

CDR3: CASSFVGRAYEQYF
V: TRBV5-4
J: TRBJ2-7

CDR3: CASSSGQKETQYF
V: TRBV9
J: TRBJ2-5

CDR3: CASSQDGGRPSSYNEQFF
V: TRBV3-1
J: TRBJ2-1

CDR3: CASSSRASGGYNEQFF
V: TRBV7-6
J: TRBJ2-1

CDR3: CASSHPGHGANVLTF
V: TRBV7-9
J: TRBJ2-6

CDR3: CASSSRSTGPETQYF
V: TRBV11-2
J: TRBJ2-5

CDR3: CASSVGLAGVETGELFF
V: TRBV9
J: TRBJ2-2